This T cell receptor beta chain was recovered during a study of blood T cell repertoires in COVID-19. About the study: PBMCs, B-cell-depleted T cells, or T cells were the source of the cDNA or gDNA that made up the material.

Everyone who took part was roughly 18 to 89 years old, and they came from about two dozen US areas. Participant-given clinical history determined each cohort assignment. What the recovered Cohort 3 donors had was two negative PCRs, clearance, or symptom resolution. CDR3 size: 13 residues. Looked up from germline, CDR1 is SNHLY and CDR2 is FYNNEI. Trimming took 6 bases from V and 0 from J, leaving 6 bases between them. Sequenced by immunoSEQ multiplex PCR; TCRdb stores in-frame clones only, minus some. The table shows over 150,000 clones, with roughly nine tenths occurring only once. This TCR came from a woman aged 45-60 years who had recovered from COVID-19. The rearrangement uses TRBV2 and TRBJ2-1, with D unclear. The sequenced sample was PBMCs or T cells enriched from blood (not recorded which). For the CDR3, the DNA is TGTGCCAGCAGGCCAGGCTCCTACAATGAGCAGTTCTTC. It encodes CASRPGSYNEQFF. Together with reference TRBV2 and TRBJ2-1, the CDR3 gives the full variable domain: EPEVTQTPSHQVTQMGQEVILRCVPISNHLYFYWYRQILGQKVEFLVSFYNNEISEKSEIFDDQFSVERPDGSNFTLKIRSTKLEDSAMYFCASRPGSYNEQFFGPGTRLTVL.